This entry describes one T cell receptor (beta chain). What it recognizes is unknown. This record belongs to a study of cytotoxic CD8 clonotypes in ibrutinib-treated CLL. For the study at large: Patient counts were roughly 10 relapsed/refractory, about 15 treatment-naive and some 17 IGHV unmutated. Among the samples, the mean was about 260,000 productive templates and about 90,000 productive rearrangements.

Data came from immunoSEQ multiplex PCR; TCRdb stores just in-frame clones and leaves some out. Of roughly 150,000 clones in the sample, around 76% were seen once. Study-wide findings and caveats: A rise in clonality was seen at ibrutinib response, and a fall back toward baseline was seen at progression. Public clonotypes, rarely seen, contracted or held steady on treatment.

Deletions cut 4 bases from V and 6 bases from J, with 14 bases between. Germline values: CDR1 SGHRS, CDR2 YFSETQ. The CDR3 runs to 14 residues. The chain is built from TRBV5-1 and TRBJ1-3, with D unclear. Source: PBMCs, taken after 24 months of ibrutinib treatment. The sequence was collected from a human donor with chronic lymphocytic leukemia. CDR3 sequence (DNA): TGCGCCAGCAGCCCGACGCTTCCGGCAAACACCATATATTTT. This encodes CASSPTLPANTIYF.